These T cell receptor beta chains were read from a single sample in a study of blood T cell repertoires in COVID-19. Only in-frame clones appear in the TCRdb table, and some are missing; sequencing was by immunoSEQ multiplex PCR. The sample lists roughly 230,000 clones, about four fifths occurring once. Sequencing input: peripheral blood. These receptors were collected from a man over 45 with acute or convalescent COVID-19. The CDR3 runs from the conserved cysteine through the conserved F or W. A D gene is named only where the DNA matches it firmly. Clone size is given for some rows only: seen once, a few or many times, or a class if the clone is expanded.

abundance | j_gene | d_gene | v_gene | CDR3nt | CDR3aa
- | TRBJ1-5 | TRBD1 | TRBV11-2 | TGTGCCAGCAGCACAGGGGGCCAGCCCCAGCATTTT | CASSTGGQPQHF
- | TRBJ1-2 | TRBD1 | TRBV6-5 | TGTGCCAGCAGTTACAGGGGGCTTGGCTACACCTTC | CASSYRGLGYTF
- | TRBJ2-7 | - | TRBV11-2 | TGTGCCAGCAGCTTAGACCCCAACTACGAGCAGTACTTC | CASSLDPNYEQYF
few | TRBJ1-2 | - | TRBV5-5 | TGTGCCAGCTGTACAGAAAGTAACTATGGCTACACCTTC | CASCTESNYGYTF
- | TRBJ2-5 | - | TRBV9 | TGTGCCAGCAGCGACTCGGGGAAAGAGACCCAGTACTTC | CASSDSGKETQYF
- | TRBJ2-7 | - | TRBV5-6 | TGTGCCAGCAGCTTCTTTTTACGACAATCATCCTACGAGCAGTACTTC | CASSFFLRQSSYEQYF
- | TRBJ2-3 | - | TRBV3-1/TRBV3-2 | TGTGCCAGCAGCCAATCGGTCCGTTTCACAGATACGCAGTATTTT | CASSQSVRFTDTQYF
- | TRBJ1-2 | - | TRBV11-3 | TGTGCCAGCAGCTTAGATCTTCGGGGCTACACCTTC | CASSLDLRGYTF
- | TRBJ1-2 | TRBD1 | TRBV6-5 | TGTGCCAGCAGTCAGACAGGGGTAGGTGGCTACACCTTC | CASSQTGVGGYTF
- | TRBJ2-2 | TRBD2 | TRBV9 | TGTGCCAGCAGCGCTAGCGGGACGAACACCGGGGAGCTGTTTTTT | CASSASGTNTGELFF
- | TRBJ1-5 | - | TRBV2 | TGTGCCAGCAGTCCCGAGATTTCTCCGCAGCCCCAGCATTTT | CASSPEISPQPQHF
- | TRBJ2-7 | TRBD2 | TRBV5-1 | TGCGCCAGCAGGGTTAGCGGGATGTACGAGCAGTACTTC | CASRVSGMYEQYF